This T cell receptor beta chain originates from a study of glioma-infiltrating T cells after dendritic cell vaccination. Study-level background: Between about 2002 and 2013, patients got autologous tumor lysate-pulsed dendritic cell vaccines.

CDR3 length equals 18 residues. Germline CDR1 reads LGHNA; CDR2 reads YSLEER. V dropped 0 bases and J dropped 2; count of bases not matched to a gene: 12. The protocol was immunoSEQ multiplex PCR, while the TCRdb copy is restricted to in-frame clones and leaves out a portion. The data contain roughly 47,000 clones, about 85% of them seen just once; the ten biggest clones take up roughly 11%. This TCR was recovered from a human donor with glioblastoma. This material consisted of blood, taken before dendritic cell vaccination. The rearrangement joins TRBV4-3 to TRBJ2-7, with 8 bases identical to TRBD2. CDR3 residues: CASSQESSGREDTYEQYF. CDR3 DNA sequence: TGCGCCAGCAGCCAAGAGTCCTCCGGGCGGGAGGATACCTACGAGCAGTACTTC.